This is a list of T cell receptor beta chains from one sample in a study of early T cells in non-severe SARS-CoV-2 infection. Each CDR3 protein gets one entry after TCRdb re-called the 5' RACE reads with MiXCR. This sample yields approximately 69,000 distinct CDR3 sequences, of which 9.5% to 12% are seen a single time; 5.5% to 6% belongs to the top ten. The source was whole blood, collected at baseline. Every receptor here comes from an adult who was a healthcare worker with PCR-confirmed SARS-CoV-2 infection or an uninfected control (not recorded which). The CDR3 runs from the conserved cysteine through the conserved F or W. A D gene is named only where the DNA matches it firmly. For some rows the clone size is stated as once, few or many, or as a class when expanded; others skip it.

size: few; V: TRBV21-1; J: TRBJ2-5; D: -; DNA: TGTGCCAGCAGCAACCTAAGGGACAGCTTACAAGAGACCCAGTACTTC; CDR3: CASSNLRDSLQETQYF
size: few; V: TRBV7-2; J: TRBJ1-5; D: -; DNA: TGTGCCAGCAGCTCGGGGGATAGCAATCAGCCCCAGCATTTT; CDR3: CASSSGDSNQPQHF
size: -; V: TRBV28; J: TRBJ2-7; D: TRBD1; DNA: TGTGCCAGCAGACTCACAGGGGAACCTCTCGAGCAGTACTTC; CDR3: CASRLTGEPLEQYF
size: once; V: TRBV6-5; J: TRBJ1-6; D: -; DNA: TGTGCCAGCAGTTACTCGATCCAGCTCTCACCCCTCCACTTT; CDR3: CASSYSIQLSPLHF
size: -; V: TRBV7-2; J: TRBJ2-1; D: TRBD2; DNA: TGTGCCAGCAGCTTCTCCGGGAGGCACAATGAGCAGTTCTTC; CDR3: CASSFSGRHNEQFF
size: few; V: TRBV20-1; J: TRBJ2-4; D: -; DNA: TGCAGTGCTAGAAGGGGAGCCAAAAACATTCAGTACTTC; CDR3: CSARRGAKNIQYF
size: -; V: TRBV12-3/TRBV12-4; J: TRBJ2-1; D: -; DNA: TGTGCCAGCATGGGTTGGAATGAGCAGTTCTTC; CDR3: CASMGWNEQFF
size: many; V: TRBV30; J: TRBJ2-7; D: TRBD1; DNA: TGTGCCTGGAGTAAAACCGGGACAGGGGTTTTCGAGCAGTACTTC; CDR3: CAWSKTGTGVFEQYF
size: -; V: TRBV10-3; J: TRBJ2-7; D: -; DNA: TGTGCCATCGGGCAATACTCCTACGAGCAGTACTTC; CDR3: CAIGQYSYEQYF
size: many; V: TRBV15; J: TRBJ1-5; D: -; DNA: TGTGCCACCAGCTCCCGGGGTCGAGGCAATCAGCCCCAGCATTTT; CDR3: CATSSRGRGNQPQHF
size: many; V: TRBV29-1; J: TRBJ2-1; D: -; DNA: TGCAGCGTTGAAGATTCGCAGTGGCAGTTCTTC; CDR3: CSVEDSQWQFF
size: many; V: TRBV11-2; J: TRBJ2-7; D: -; DNA: TGTGCCAGCAGCTTAGAGTACGGGTTCGAGCAGTACTTC; CDR3: CASSLEYGFEQYF
size: -; V: TRBV12-3/TRBV12-4; J: TRBJ2-7; D: TRBD2; DNA: TGTGCCAGCAGTCGTAGCGGGTCCTCCTACGAGCAGTACTTC; CDR3: CASSRSGSSYEQYF
size: -; V: TRBV5-1; J: TRBJ2-1; D: TRBD2; DNA: TGCGCCAGCAGTTCCCCAGGAGCGGGACACAATGAGCAGTTCTTC; CDR3: CASSSPGAGHNEQFF
size: many; V: TRBV30; J: TRBJ1-3; D: -; DNA: TGTGCCTGGAGTGTATTGTCTGGAAACACCATATATTTT; CDR3: CAWSVLSGNTIYF
size: -; V: TRBV18; J: TRBJ2-7; D: -; DNA: TGTGCCAGCTCGAAGGAGGGGCTGTACTACGAGCAGTACTTC; CDR3: CASSKEGLYYEQYF
size: -; V: TRBV7-2; J: TRBJ1-6; D: -; DNA: TGTGCCAGCAGCTTACGGGGCCAGCCAAATAATTCACCCCTCCACTTT; CDR3: CASSLRGQPNNSPLHF
size: few; V: TRBV21-1; J: TRBJ1-1; D: -; DNA: TGTGCCAGCAGCAAAATGAGAGGGCAGGGAGACATGAACACTGAAGCTTTCTTT; CDR3: CASSKMRGQGDMNTEAFF
size: -; V: TRBV9; J: TRBJ2-5; D: TRBD2; DNA: TGTGCCAGCAGCGTGAGTAGCGGGAATCAAGAGACCCAGTACTTC; CDR3: CASSVSSGNQETQYF
size: few; V: TRBV5-1; J: TRBJ2-7; D: -; DNA: TGCGCCAGCAGCTTGTTTCCAGGGGCCTACGAGCAGTACTTC; CDR3: CASSLFPGAYEQYF
size: many; V: TRBV7-2; J: TRBJ2-3; D: -; DNA: TGTGCCAGCAGCTTAAGTGGGAGCACAGATACGCAGTATTTT; CDR3: CASSLSGSTDTQYF
size: many; V: TRBV10-2; J: TRBJ2-5; D: -; DNA: TGCGCCAGCAGTGAGCGCCGCACAGAGACCCAGTACTTC; CDR3: CASSERRTETQYF
size: many; V: TRBV12-3/TRBV12-4; J: TRBJ2-2; D: TRBD1; DNA: TGTGCCAGCAGTTTGTATGCGACAGGGGGAAGCGGGGAGCTGTTTTTT; CDR3: CASSLYATGGSGELFF
size: many; V: TRBV13; J: TRBJ2-2; D: -; DNA: TGTGCCAGCAGCCCCAGGCCGACCGGGGAGCTGTTTTTT; CDR3: CASSPRPTGELFF
size: many; V: TRBV12-5; J: TRBJ2-7; D: -; DNA: TGTGCTAGTGGAGGTGGTGGCGAGCAGTACTTC; CDR3: CASGGGGEQYF
size: few; V: TRBV7-2; J: TRBJ2-5; D: -; DNA: TGTGCCAGCATGCGAGGAGGGACCGAGACCCAGTACTTC; CDR3: CASMRGGTETQYF
size: medium-sized; V: TRBV20-1; J: TRBJ2-7; D: -; DNA: TGCAGTGCTGGGCCGGGCCCCCGCCCGGGTGAGCAGTACTTC; CDR3: CSAGPGPRPGEQYF
size: many; V: TRBV7-9; J: TRBJ2-7; D: -; DNA: TGTGCCAGCAGCTCCCACCTGGGAGAGCAGTACTTC; CDR3: CASSSHLGEQYF
size: few; V: TRBV5-1; J: TRBJ1-1; D: -; DNA: TGCGCCAGCAGCTTGGCAGGAAAGAACACTGAAGCTTTCTTT; CDR3: CASSLAGKNTEAFF
size: few; V: TRBV7-3; J: TRBJ1-1; D: -; DNA: TGTGCCAGCAGCTCAAAAGCCGGGCTTGAAGCTTTCTTT; CDR3: CASSSKAGLEAFF
size: -; V: TRBV2; J: TRBJ2-3; D: -; DNA: TGTGCCAGCAGTGAGCGGCAGCAGGTAGATACGCAGTATTTT; CDR3: CASSERQQVDTQYF
size: many; V: TRBV2; J: TRBJ2-5; D: -; DNA: TGTGCCAGCAGTGACAATAAGCAAGAGACCCAGTACTTC; CDR3: CASSDNKQETQYF
size: -; V: TRBV29-1; J: TRBJ2-2; D: -; DNA: TGCAGCGTTGGTCAAACCGGGGAGCTGTTTTTT; CDR3: CSVGQTGELFF
size: -; V: TRBV29-1; J: TRBJ2-7; D: -; DNA: TGCAGCGTTGGACGCCGGGGGCTACCCGACGAGCAGTACTTC; CDR3: CSVGRRGLPDEQYF
size: -; V: TRBV30; J: TRBJ1-1; D: -; DNA: TGTGCCTGGAGCGGTGCGGTTGCTTTCTTT; CDR3: CAWSGAVAFF
size: few; V: TRBV12-3/TRBV12-4; J: TRBJ1-5; D: -; DNA: TGTGCCAGCAGTTTAAGATGGAATCAGCCCCAGCATTTT; CDR3: CASSLRWNQPQHF
size: few; V: TRBV4-1; J: TRBJ2-7; D: -; DNA: TGCGCCAGCAGCCAAGATCGAGGTTCGGGACAAATCTACGAGCAGTACTTC; CDR3: CASSQDRGSGQIYEQYF
size: few; V: TRBV2; J: TRBJ2-1; D: -; DNA: TGTGCCAGCAGTGAGTCTGAGCGGGAGTTCTTC; CDR3: CASSESEREFF
size: few; V: TRBV4-2; J: TRBJ2-7; D: -; DNA: TGTGCCAGCAGCCCGGGCCAGGGGAGCTACGAGCAGTACTTC; CDR3: CASSPGQGSYEQYF
size: -; V: TRBV20-1; J: TRBJ2-2; D: TRBD1; DNA: TGCAGTGCTAGAGATTGGGACAGGGGATCCTCCGGGGAGCTGTTTTTT; CDR3: CSARDWDRGSSGELFF
size: few; V: TRBV12-3/TRBV12-4; J: TRBJ2-5; D: TRBD2; DNA: TGTGCCAGCCGTCGGGGGGGTCCACAAGAGACCCAGTACTTC; CDR3: CASRRGGPQETQYF
size: many; V: TRBV5-4; J: TRBJ2-5; D: TRBD2; DNA: TGTGCCAGCAGCTTGGAGCGGGGTATACAAGAGACCCAGTACTTC; CDR3: CASSLERGIQETQYF
size: few; V: TRBV5-1; J: TRBJ1-2; D: TRBD1; DNA: TGCGCCACCAGTTCGCCCGGACAGGGGGCAAGTGGCTACACCTTC; CDR3: CATSSPGQGASGYTF
size: many; V: TRBV10-3; J: TRBJ2-3; D: -; DNA: TGTGCCATCAGTGTCGCTGGGGGCACAGATACGCAGTATTTT; CDR3: CAISVAGGTDTQYF